This T cell receptor (beta chain) was retrieved from a study of graft-versus-host responses after intestinal transplantation. The ends lost 5 bases at V and 5 bases at J; junction bases unmatched: 11. This CDR3 is 16 amino acids long. Germline V gene sequence: CDR1 SEHNR, CDR2 FQNEAQ (reference sequence). Clones were sequenced by immunoSEQ multiplex PCR, and TCRdb holds only the in-frame ones, with some missing. The data show 25,000 or so clones, 90% seen once. This clonotype originated in a human patient who received an intestinal transplant, so some T cells may come from the graft donor. J is TRBJ2-3 and V is TRBV7-9, with 9 positions matching TRBD2. Here the sequenced sample was PBMCs, taken about 41 days after intestinal transplant. Here the CDR3 reads CASSTRLAVGVDTQYF. The CDR3 DNA follows: TGTGCCAGCAGCACCCGACTAGCGGTGGGGGTAGATACGCAGTATTTT.